This T cell receptor (beta chain) was captured by sequencing in a study of cytomegalovirus exposure and HLA in healthy donors. TCRdb's copy holds only in-frame clones and misses some; the assay was immunoSEQ multiplex PCR. The profile shows 70,000 to 85,000 clones, roughly 92% of them singletons. Regarding this clone: Its antigen is unidentified.

Study-wide results and caveats: Cytomegalovirus association was assigned to around 150 TCR beta chains. In vitro data verified three CMV-associated chains as specific for CMV antigens.

The origin of this receptor is a woman aged 18-29 years in good health and CMV-seropositive. Sequencing used PBMCs.

The CDR3 reads CASSQDPATGQPQHF. CDR3 nucleotide sequence: TGCGCCAGCAGCCAAGACCCTGCGACAGGCCAGCCCCAGCATTTT. The chain recombines TRBV4-3 with TRBJ1-5; D perhaps matches TRBD1 (6 bases). V lost 0 bases and J 7 bases, leaving 13 bases between the germline ends. The germline V gene has CDR1 LGHNA and CDR2 YSLEER. The CDR3 extends over 15 amino acids.